Below, one T cell receptor (beta chain) is given with its context. How the authors handled the data: Estimation of nucleated cell counts relied on the amplification of reference gene primers. Here immunoSEQ multiplex PCR was the method, and the copy in TCRdb shows in-frame clones only, minus some. V, J and clone size are those of that table, while D and trimming were read from the DNA. The repertoire includes roughly 170,000 clones, 78% of them detected once, and around 15% sits in the top ten. Germline values: CDR1 PRHDT, CDR2 FYEKMQ (reference sequence). Trimming removed 5 bases from V and 0 bases from J; junction bases left unmatched: 6. This CDR3 region has 16 residues. This record belongs to a study of blood T cell repertoires in COVID-19. Study overall: Donors in the United States, Italy and Spain gave samples during acute or convalescent COVID-19. T cells, B-cell-depleted T cells, or PBMCs supplied cDNA or gDNA.

Symptom resolution, clearance, or two negative PCRs marked the recovered donors of Cohort 3. The sequence came from a woman in her forties or fifties who had recovered from COVID-19. V usage is TRBV13 and J usage is TRBJ1-4, with 7 nucleotides matching TRBD1. What was sequenced was PBMCs or T cells enriched from blood (not recorded which). CDR3 coding DNA: TGTGCCAGCAGCCCTGGACAGGCCGCAACTAATGAAAAACTGTTTTTT. Protein product: CASSPGQAATNEKLFF.